This TCR beta chain stems from a study of a mutant IDH1 vaccine in newly diagnosed glioma. Study as a whole: Patients began vaccination 4-6 weeks after radiotherapy alone, or with temozolomide cycles. Most patients had radiochemotherapy with temozolomide before enrollment; others had one alone. Week 35 held visit V12, while week 47 held visit V13.

Sample time point: week 47, end of study. Doses of 300 ug of mutant IDH1 20-mer peptide were given with topical imiquimod. Regarding this clone: What it recognizes is unknown.

Sequenced by immunoSEQ multiplex PCR; TCRdb stores in-frame clones only, minus some. Counted here are 20,000 to 30,000 clones, 82% occurring once; the ten biggest clones make up under 4%. The junction had 10 bases not matched to a gene; V was cut back by 5 bases and J by 4 bases. This CDR3 has 17 amino acids. Germline loops: CDR1 MNHEY, CDR2 SMNVEV (reference sequence). This chain joins TRBV27 and TRBJ2-3, with 12 bases matching TRBD2. Material: PBMCs, obtained from a glioma patient whose treatment included an IDH1 peptide vaccine. The TCR sequence derives from a man between 35 and 55 years old with glioma. Some clones in this sample may be carry-over from other donors' samples. CDR3: CASSPLTSGGVADTQYF. For the CDR3, the DNA is TGTGCCAGCAGTCCTCTGACTAGCGGGGGAGTTGCAGATACGCAGTATTTT.